This T cell receptor (beta chain) was captured by sequencing in a study of blood T cell repertoires in COVID-19. The overall study: Sources were T cells, B-cell-depleted T cells, or PBMCs; the material itself was cDNA or gDNA.

Seattle researchers signed up patients amid active infection and tracked them longitudinally. In the source study's methods: Quantification of nucleated cells was approximated via reference gene primer amplification. Sequencing was performed with immunoSEQ multiplex PCR; in TCRdb, only in-frame clones are kept and a portion is missing. V and J calls and clone size follow that table, whereas D and trimming were derived from the DNA. The sample carries about 60,000 clones, approximately 80% recorded once. Sequenced input: peripheral blood. This TCR was recovered from a man aged 45 to 65 with COVID-19, enrolled during active disease.

The CDR3 DNA reads TGTGCCAGCAGTTTAGCCCACGACAGATACAATGAGCAGTTCTTC. This encodes CASSLAHDRYNEQFF. V and J are TRBV27 and TRBJ2-1, with D possibly being TRBD1 (5 bases). V was clipped by 2 bases and J by 4 bases, with 12 bases between them. Germline CDR1 reads MNHEY; CDR2 reads SMNVEV (reference sequence). The CDR3 length is 15 residues.